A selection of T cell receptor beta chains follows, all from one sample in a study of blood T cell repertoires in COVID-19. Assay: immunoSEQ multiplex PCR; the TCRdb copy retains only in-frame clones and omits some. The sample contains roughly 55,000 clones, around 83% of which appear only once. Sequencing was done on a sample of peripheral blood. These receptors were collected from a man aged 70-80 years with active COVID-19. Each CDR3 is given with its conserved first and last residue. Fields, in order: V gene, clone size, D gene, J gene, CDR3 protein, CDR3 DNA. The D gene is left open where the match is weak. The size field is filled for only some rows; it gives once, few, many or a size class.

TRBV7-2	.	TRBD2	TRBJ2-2	CASSLQAGVITGELFF	TGTGCCAGCAGCTTACAAGCGGGGGTGATCACCGGGGAGCTGTTTTTT
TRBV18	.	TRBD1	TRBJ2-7	CASSPRASLVQGAGEQYF	TGTGCCAGCTCACCACGGGCTTCTTTGGTACAGGGGGCAGGCGAGCAGTACTTC
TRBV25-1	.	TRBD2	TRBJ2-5	CASSESAGSQETQYF	TGTGCCAGCAGTGAATCAGCGGGGAGCCAAGAGACCCAGTACTTC
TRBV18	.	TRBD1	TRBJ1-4	CASATYRGWEEKLFF	TGTGCCAGCGCAACCTACAGGGGCTGGGAAGAAAAACTGTTTTTT
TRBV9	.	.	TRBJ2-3	CASSANGGTDTQYF	TGTGCCAGCAGCGCGAACGGGGGCACAGATACGCAGTATTTT
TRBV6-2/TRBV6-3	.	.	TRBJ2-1	CASSRGAPRVEQFF	TGTGCCAGCAGTAGGGGCGCGCCCAGGGTAGAGCAGTTCTTC
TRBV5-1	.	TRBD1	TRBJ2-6	CASSGTVPIPSKSGANVLTF	TGCGCCAGCAGCGGGACAGTTCCTATCCCCTCCAAATCTGGGGCCAACGTCCTGACTTTC
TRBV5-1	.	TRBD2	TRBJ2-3	CASSPLAGGWSYTQYF	TGCGCCAGCAGCCCCCTAGCGGGGGGTTGGAGTTATACGCAGTATTTT
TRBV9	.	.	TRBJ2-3	CASSVAGVSVADTQYF	TGTGCCAGCAGCGTAGCCGGGGTCAGTGTCGCAGATACGCAGTATTTT
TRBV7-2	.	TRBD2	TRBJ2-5	CASSSWTSTETQYF	TGTGCCAGCAGCTCCTGGACTAGCACAGAGACCCAGTACTTC
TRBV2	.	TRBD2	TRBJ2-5	CASIPGLGQETQYF	TGTGCCAGCATTCCGGGACTAGGTCAAGAGACCCAGTACTTC
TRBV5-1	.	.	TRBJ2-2	CASRVNSGTGELFF	TGCGCCAGCAGGGTTAACTCAGGGACCGGGGAGCTGTTTTTT
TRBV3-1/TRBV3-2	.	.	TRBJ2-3	CASSQGPTSSDTQYF	TGTGCCAGCAGCCAAGGCCCTACTAGCTCAGATACGCAGTATTTT
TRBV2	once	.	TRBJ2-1	CASSERQGQYNEQFF	TGTGCCAGCAGTGAAAGGCAGGGGCAATACAATGAGCAGTTCTTC
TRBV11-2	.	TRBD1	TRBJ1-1	CASSVQGADTEAFF	TGTGCCAGCAGCGTCCAGGGGGCCGACACTGAAGCTTTCTTT
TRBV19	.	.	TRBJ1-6	CATGVGASPLHF	TGTGCCACCGGGGTGGGGGCTTCACCCCTCCACTTT
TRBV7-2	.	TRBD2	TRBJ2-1	CASSLALAATYNEQFF	TGTGCCAGCAGCTTGGCCCTAGCGGCGACCTACAATGAGCAGTTCTTC
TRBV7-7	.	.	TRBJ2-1	CASSKLRAGYNEQFF	TGTGCTAGCAGTAAACTCCGGGCGGGGTACAATGAGCAGTTCTTC
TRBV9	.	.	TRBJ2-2	CASSPSAVYTGELFF	TGTGCCAGCAGCCCGAGTGCGGTTTACACCGGGGAGCTGTTTTTT
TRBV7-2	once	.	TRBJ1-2	CAALQGLRGGYTF	TGTGCCGCCCTGCAGGGTCTGCGTGGAGGCTACACCTTC
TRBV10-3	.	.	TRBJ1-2	CAISGNYRDGYTF	TGTGCCATCAGTGGAAACTATCGAGATGGCTACACCTTC
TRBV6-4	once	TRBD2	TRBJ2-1	CASSGGGAGRNEQFF	TGTGCCAGCAGCGGCGGGGGGGCCGGTCGCAATGAGCAGTTCTTC